This T cell receptor beta chain was obtained from a study of vaccination effects on CD4 cells after COVID-19. To note about this clone: Its target is unknown.

Profiled with immunoSEQ multiplex PCR; TCRdb holds only in-frame clones, not every one. The repertoire holds 65,000 to 85,000 clones, with under 90% as singletons. V was cut by 5 bases and J by 10 bases, with 14 bases left in between. This CDR3 has 12 residues. CDR1 is SGHVS and CDR2 is FQNEAQ in the germline V gene. CD4+ T cells specific for antigen were expanded with viral peptide pools by the ViraFEST assay before sequencing. Investigators separated out CD4+ T cells once approximately 10 days of culture had passed. Among the vaccine recipients, none had a prior SARS-CoV-2 infection, and nucleocapsid antibodies were negative.

The source is a human donor who received a COVID-19 vaccine. J is TRBJ1-1 and V is TRBV7-8, with D possibly being TRBD1 (5 bases). The sample here was CD4+ T cells from PBMCs cultured with SARS-CoV-2 spike peptides, taken before COVID-19 vaccination. CDR3 sequence: CASSPGGTRAFF. CDR3 coding DNA: TGTGCCAGCAGCCCTGGGGGAACAAGAGCTTTCTTT. Full variable domain (missing parts from reference TRBV7-8 and TRBJ1-1): GAGVSQSPRYKVAKRGQDVALRCDPISGHVSLFWYQQALGQGPEFLTYFQNEAQLDKSGLPSDRFFAERPEGSVSTLKIQRTQQEDSAVYLCASSPGGTRAFFGQGTRLTVV.